This TCR beta chain derives from a study of control samples from healthy donors and cancer patients. CDR1 is SGHDN and CDR2 is FVKESK in the germline V gene. The CDR3 runs 15 residues. V lost 4 bases to trimming and J lost 2 bases; unmatched junction nucleotides: 6. This table comes from immunoSEQ multiplex PCR, and its TCRdb copy is limited to in-frame clones, with some not included. The table has approximately 140,000 clones, roughly 92% seen once. The sample consisted of blood. The receptor's source is a man between 35 and 55 years old in good health. This chain links TRBV14 with TRBJ2-3; 7 bases align to TRBD2. DNA of the CDR3: TGTGCCAGCAGCCCACGGGACTACCTCACAGATACGCAGTATTTT. Its protein product is CASSPRDYLTDTQYF.